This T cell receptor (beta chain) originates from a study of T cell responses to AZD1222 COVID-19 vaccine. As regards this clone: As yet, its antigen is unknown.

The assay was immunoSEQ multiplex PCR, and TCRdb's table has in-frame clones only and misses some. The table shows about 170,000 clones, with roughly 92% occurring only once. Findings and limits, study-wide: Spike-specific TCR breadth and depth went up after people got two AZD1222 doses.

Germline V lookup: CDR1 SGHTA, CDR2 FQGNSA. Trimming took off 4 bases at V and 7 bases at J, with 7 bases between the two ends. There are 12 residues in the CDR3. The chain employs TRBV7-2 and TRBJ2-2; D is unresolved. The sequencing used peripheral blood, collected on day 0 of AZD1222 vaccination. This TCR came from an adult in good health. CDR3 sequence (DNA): TGTGCCAGCAGCTACCGTGGCGGGGAGCTGTTTTTT. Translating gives CASSYRGGELFF.